The clone carrying this T cell receptor (beta chain) was seen only once. At one end, the junction sequence differs from germline, possibly due to a read error. This CDR3 region has 16 residues. Germline values: CDR1 MNHEY, CDR2 SVGAGI. Taking about 17-31 mg of unsorted bulk tissue, the authors co-extracted RNA and DNA. Patients' primary liver carcinoma was surgically resected. Starting from roughly 540 ng of total RNA, TCR beta cDNA was produced with a primer in the constant region. Researchers made the TCR beta libraries by running three nested multiplex PCR rounds with slightly modified ARM-PCR. Investigators reported that the first two PCR rounds, at roughly 11 cycles each, used TRBV1-TRBV30 forward primers with a C-beta reverse primer. TCRdb processed the multiplex PCR reads anew with MiXCR; each CDR3 protein has one entry. The sample yields tens of thousands of distinct CDR3 sequences, more than 60% seen once.

This record belongs to a study of tumor-infiltrating lymphocytes in primary liver carcinoma. Material: liver tumor tissue from sampling region 4. Subset meaning: tumor region T4, right-lateral pole. V usage is TRBV6-5 and J usage is TRBJ2-7; TRBD1 aligns across 8 bases. This TCR was sampled from a man aged 40-50 years with primary liver carcinoma and hepatitis B virus infection. CDR3 DNA: TGTGCCAGGAGTTACTCGACGACAGGGGACTTCTACGAGCAGTACTTC. Protein sequence: CARSYSTTGDFYEQYF.